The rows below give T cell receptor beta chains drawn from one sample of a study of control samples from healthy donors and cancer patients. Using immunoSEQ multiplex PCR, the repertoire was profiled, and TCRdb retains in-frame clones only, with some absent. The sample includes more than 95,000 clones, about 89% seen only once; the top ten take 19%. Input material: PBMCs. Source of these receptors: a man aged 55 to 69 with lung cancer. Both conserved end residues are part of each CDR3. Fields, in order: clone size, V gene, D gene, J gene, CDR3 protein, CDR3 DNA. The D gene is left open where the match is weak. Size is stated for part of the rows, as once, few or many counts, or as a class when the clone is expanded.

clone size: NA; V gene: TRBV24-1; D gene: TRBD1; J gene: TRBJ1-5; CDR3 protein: CATLLTGVDQPQHF; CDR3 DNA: TGTGCCACCTTGCTTACAGGGGTGGATCAGCCCCAGCATTTT
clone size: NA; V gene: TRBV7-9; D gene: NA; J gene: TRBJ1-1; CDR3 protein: CASSLQNTEAFF; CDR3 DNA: TGTGCCAGCAGCTTACAGAACACTGAAGCTTTCTTT
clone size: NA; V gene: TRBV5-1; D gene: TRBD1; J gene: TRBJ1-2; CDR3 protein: CASSSYITGGGYTF; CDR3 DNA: TGCGCCAGCAGCTCGTACATTACAGGGGGCGGCTACACCTTC
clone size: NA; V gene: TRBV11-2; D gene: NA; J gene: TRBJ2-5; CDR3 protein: CASSLAGAGSQYF; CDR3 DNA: TGTGCCAGCAGCTTAGCAGGGGCTGGGTCCCAGTACTTC
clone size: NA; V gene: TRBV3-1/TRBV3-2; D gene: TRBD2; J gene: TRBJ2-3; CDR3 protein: CASSRRTSAKDTQYF; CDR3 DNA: TGTGCCAGCAGCCGCCGGACTAGCGCGAAAGATACGCAGTATTTT
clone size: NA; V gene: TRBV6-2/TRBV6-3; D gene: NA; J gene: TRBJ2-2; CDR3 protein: CASSPRRTVNTGELFF; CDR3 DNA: TGTGCCAGCAGCCCTCGTAGGACAGTGAACACCGGGGAGCTGTTTTTT
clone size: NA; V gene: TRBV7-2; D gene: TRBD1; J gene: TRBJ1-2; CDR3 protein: CASSFAGQGRAGYTF; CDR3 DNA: TGTGCCAGCAGCTTCGCGGGACAGGGGCGGGCTGGCTACACCTTC
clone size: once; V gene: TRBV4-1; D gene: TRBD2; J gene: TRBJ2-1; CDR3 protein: CASSQDRVAGGFNEQFF; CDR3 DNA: TGCGCCAGCAGCCAAGATCGGGTAGCGGGGGGCTTCAATGAGCAGTTCTTC
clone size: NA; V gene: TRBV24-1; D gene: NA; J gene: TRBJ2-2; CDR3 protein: CATSDPKKRGHTGELFF; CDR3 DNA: TGTGCCACCAGTGACCCGAAAAAGAGGGGTCACACCGGGGAGCTGTTTTTT
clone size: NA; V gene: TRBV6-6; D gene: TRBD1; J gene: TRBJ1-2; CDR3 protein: CASSTGQGNYGYTF; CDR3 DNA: TGTGCCAGCAGTACGGGACAGGGGAACTATGGCTACACCTTC
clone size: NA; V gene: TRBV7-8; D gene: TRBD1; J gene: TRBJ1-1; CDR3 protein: CASSSGRGPEAFF; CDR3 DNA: TGTGCCAGCAGCTCCGGGAGGGGGCCTGAAGCTTTCTTT